What follows describes a single TCR beta chain. These data are taken from a study of shared clonotypes between healthy human individuals. Germline assignment: CDR1 MDHEN and CDR2 SYDVKM. CDR3 size: 15 residues. J lost 4 bases, V lost 3 bases, and 8 bases had no gene match. Repertoires were generated with immunoSEQ multiplex PCR, while TCRdb's copy carries only in-frame clones and drops some. The table shows 950,000 to 1,200,000 clones, with around three quarters occurring only once. This clonotype was sampled from a man aged 18 to 29 in good health. Some clones in this sample may be carry-over from other donors' samples. The J gene is TRBJ2-5, the V gene TRBV28; 7 positions match TRBD1. The sequenced sample was memory CD4+ T cells from PBMCs. The subset: CD45RA-negative fraction. The CDR3: CASSFQGVRGETQYF. For the CDR3, the DNA is TGTGCCAGCAGTTTCCAGGGGGTTAGAGGAGAGACCCAGTACTTC.